This T cell receptor beta chain was captured by sequencing in a study of tumor-infiltrating lymphocytes in primary liver carcinoma. Overall study findings and caveats: Compared with tumor region pairs, tumor-adjacent and tumor-blood pairs overlapped less.

Making TCR beta cDNA involved around 500 ng total RNA and a constant-region primer. Generation of the TCR beta libraries relied on three nested multiplex PCR rounds using slightly modified ARM-PCR. Each of the first two PCR rounds ran nine to ten cycles with TRBV1-TRBV30 forward and C-beta reverse primers. In TCRdb, the multiplex PCR reads were re-called with MiXCR into one record per CDR3 protein. The data contain more than 60,000 distinct CDR3 sequences, almost 70% of them singletons. The length of the CDR3 is 14 residues. Germline-derived CDR1 and CDR2 are SGHAT and FQNNGV. Investigators took RNA and DNA out together from roughly 21-30 mg of unsorted bulk tissue. Comment on this clonotype: The target antigen is unknown. The CDR3 ends on some other residue instead of the conserved phenylalanine or tryptophan, so this is likely a read error.

The sequencing sample was made of liver tumor tissue from sampling region 4. Subset specified: tumor region T4, right-lateral pole. This chain joins TRBV11-2 and TRBJ2-7; the D gene could be TRBD1 or TRBD2 (5 bases each). This clonotype was obtained from a man between 35 and 55 years old with primary liver carcinoma and hepatitis B virus infection. CDR3 DNA: TGTGCCAGCAGCTTAAGGGACGGAGCCTACGTGCAGTACTTA. It encodes CASSLRDGAYVQYL.